This T cell receptor beta chain was captured by sequencing in a study of blood T cells in healthy people across ages. Unmatched junction bases numbered 18, after V lost 4 bases and J lost 7 bases. Germline assignment: CDR1 SEHNR and CDR2 FQNEAQ (reference sequence). The CDR3 has 17 residues. Alongside a J-beta primer mix, a sample-barcoded 5' primer served in a second PCR lasting roughly 6 to 12 cycles. TCRdb itself ran the 5' RACE reads through MiXCR, one entry per CDR3 protein. The sample consists of 920,000 or so distinct CDR3 sequences, 45% of them appearing once. This sequence originates from a woman aged 55-70 years in good health. Sequences were obtained from blood. V usage is TRBV7-9 and J usage is TRBJ2-7; 8 bases are shared with TRBD1. DNA for the CDR3: TGTGCCAGCAGCTCTTCCGGACAGGGAACGTTTTGGGATGAGCAGTACTTC. It yields the protein CASSSSGQGTFWDEQYF.